The 32 T cell receptor beta chains reported below all come from one sample, sequenced in a study of regulatory and conventional T cells in RAG deficiency listed by TCRdb under 2017. Before genomic DNA was extracted, conventional CD4+ T cells were isolated from blood as CD25-low CD127-high cells. The protocol used for the library was the immunoSEQ multiplex PCR assay. Drawn from immuneACCESS, this table holds only the in-frame rearrangements with V and J called that TCRdb kept. Clones are partly lost; checked studies trace under half to an unresolved V gene and leave the rest unexplained. In all, the sample holds approximately 12,000 clones, and 85% to 95% of those were seen once. The top ten clonotypes cover 1.1% of the sample. The same sample was also used in a study of regulatory T cells. Drawing on the second study: For the multiplex PCR, 52 forward TRBV primers and 13 reverse TRBJ primers were used, and amplification bias was corrected with both assay-based and computational methods.

The specimen was CD4+ effector T cells sorted from blood. The receptor source for this set is a human donor in good health.

The chain has TRBV28 and TRBJ2-4, with TRBD2 matching 11 bases. The V gene's germline CDR1 is MDHEN and CDR2 SYDVKM. The length of the CDR3 is 19 residues. V lost 5 bases to trimming and J lost 1 base; unmatched junction nucleotides: 13. CDR3 residues: CASSIRLAGLVRAKNIQYF. Here the CDR3 DNA reads TGTGCCAGCAGTATCCGACTAGCGGGACTAGTTCGGGCCAAAAACATTCAGTACTTC.

The rearrangement joins TRBV11-2 to TRBJ1-1; D gene ambiguous. There are 15 residues in the CDR3. The germline V and J ends were trimmed by 2 bases and 5 bases, with 15 bases remaining between them. Germline assignment: CDR1 SGHAT and CDR2 FQNNGV. The CDR3: CASSLRAVRATEAFF. In DNA, the CDR3 is TGTGCCAGCAGCTTACGGGCGGTAAGGGCGACTGAAGCTTTCTTT.

J is TRBJ1-2 and V is TRBV28; D gene ambiguous. The V end was cut by 7 bases, the J end by 2 bases, with 14 bases between. In germline, CDR1 is MDHEN, CDR2 SYDVKM. The CDR3 runs to 14 residues. CDR3 nucleotide sequence: TGTGCCAGCACCCCCCCGGAGGGAAACTATGGCTACACCTTC. Encoded protein: CASTPPEGNYGYTF.

V is TRBV10-2 and J is TRBJ1-2; unclear D gene. The CDR3 is made up of 14 amino acids. The germline V gene has CDR1 WSHSY and CDR2 SAAADI. V gave up 0 bases and J gave up 8 bases, with 13 bases separating them. The CDR3, as DNA: TGCGCCAGCAGTGAGTCGATTTCGGTTGGGGGCTACACCTTC. This translates into CASSESISVGGYTF.

The chain uses TRBV5-6 and TRBJ2-5; possibly TRBD2 for D (6 bases). V was pared by 0 bases and J by 5 bases, with 8 bases between. Germline CDR1 reads SGHDT; CDR2 reads YYEEEE. The CDR3 length is 13 residues. CDR3 nucleotide sequence: TGTGCCAGCAGCTTGGCTGGAGGGGAGACCCAGTACTTC. Its translation: CASSLAGGETQYF.

CDR3 sequence reads: CASSPDRDTEAFF. The CDR3, as DNA: TGTGCCAGCAGCCCAGACAGGGACACTGAAGCTTTCTTT. V is TRBV6-1 and J is TRBJ1-1; 7 bases align to TRBD1. CDR3 size: 13 residues. J gave up 3 bases and V 6 bases, and 4 bases lay outside the gene matches. Germline-derived CDR1 and CDR2 are MNHNS and SASEGT.

For the CDR3, the DNA is TGTGCCAGCAGCTTGGGACGCCTCAATCAGCCCCAGCATTTT. As protein: CASSLGRLNQPQHF. The gene calls are TRBV7-2 and TRBJ1-5, with D possibly TRBD1 on 5 matching bases. CDR3 length: 14 residues. Germline assignment: CDR1 SGHTA and CDR2 FQGNSA. Trimming removed 3 bases at V and 3 bases at J, with 9 bases between.

The CDR3 spells CASSEVGKYEQYF. The CDR3, as DNA: TGCGCCAGCAGTGAGGTAGGAAAATACGAGCAGTACTTC. The gene calls are TRBV10-1 and TRBJ2-7; D remains unclear. Trimming pared 2 bases from V and 4 bases from J, leaving 9 bases between. Germline V gives CDR1 WNHNN, CDR2 SYGVQD (reference sequence). This CDR3 region has 13 residues.

This chain's CDR3 is CASSLVTSGNNEQFF. The CDR3 DNA reads TGTGCCAGCAGTTTAGTGACTAGCGGAAACAATGAGCAGTTCTTC. The rearrangement joins TRBV28 to TRBJ2-1; 9 bases match TRBD2. Trimming took 2 bases from V and 5 from J; bases not matched to a gene: 4. The germline V gene has CDR1 MDHEN and CDR2 SYDVKM. This CDR3 has 15 amino acids.

V and J are TRBV2 and TRBJ2-1; D gene unclear. The V end was cut by 3 bases, the J end by 4 bases, with 13 bases between. The CDR3 sequence is 15 residues long. The V gene's germline CDR1 is SNHLY and CDR2 FYNNEI. CDR3 in amino acids: CASSDLTHSYNEQFF. The CDR3 DNA reads as TGTGCCAGCAGTGACCTGACTCATTCTTACAATGAGCAGTTCTTC.

This clone was seen just once. The rearrangement uses TRBV2 and TRBJ1-6, with D unclear. The CDR3 runs to 15 residues. V lost 3 bases and J lost 5, with 11 bases in between. Germline V gene lookup returns CDR1 SNHLY and CDR2 FYNNEI. The CDR3 coding sequence is TGTGCCAGCAGTGAGTGGCAGGCAAATAATTCACCCCTCCACTTT. It specifies CASSEWQANNSPLHF.

This sequence joins TRBV5-1 and TRBJ2-5, with a tentative D call TRBD1 (6 bases). The CDR3 is 15 residues long. From germline, CDR1 is SGHRS and CDR2 YFSETQ. Trimming took off 4 bases at V and 2 bases at J, with 15 bases between the two ends. Here the CDR3 reads CASSTGTLIQETQYF. CDR3 DNA: TGCGCCAGCAGCACCGGGACACTAATACAAGAGACCCAGTACTTC.

The V gene is TRBV7-6, the J gene TRBJ1-1; the D is unclear. Germline CDR1 is SGHVS and CDR2 is FNYEAQ. V lost 2 bases and J 4 bases, leaving 8 bases between the germline ends. The CDR3 totals 13 residues. The CDR3 is CASSLNPGTEAFF. CDR3 in DNA: TGTGCCAGCAGCTTAAACCCGGGCACTGAAGCTTTCTTT.

The chain combines TRBV2 with TRBJ2-1; D is perhaps TRBD2 (5 bases). CDR1 and CDR2 (germline): SNHLY, FYNNEI. The CDR3 covers 15 residues. V lost 6 bases, J lost 4 bases, and 16 bases lay in between. The DNA of the CDR3 is TGTGCCAGCAGGCCTTCACGGGGATTTTACAATGAGCAGTTCTTC. Encoded protein: CASRPSRGFYNEQFF.

The chain employs TRBV28 and TRBJ2-7; 7 bases match TRBD2. The CDR3 sequence is 16 residues long. CDR1 MDHEN and CDR2 SYDVKM come from the germline V gene. After removal of 7 bases from V and 3 bases from J, the junction contained 15 bases not matched to a gene. The DNA for the CDR3 is TGTGCCAGCATTCCCCGCCCGGGACTACCGTACTACGAGCAGTACTTC. Translated, it gives CASIPRPGLPYYEQYF.

V and J are TRBV5-1 and TRBJ2-7, with D perhaps matching TRBD2 (6 bases). Germline values: CDR1 SGHRS, CDR2 YFSETQ. V was trimmed by 3 bases and J by 0 bases, leaving 16 bases between them. This CDR3 region has 16 residues. CDR3: CASSSRRDRYSYEQYF. The CDR3 DNA sequence: TGCGCCAGCAGCTCAAGGAGGGACCGCTACTCCTACGAGCAGTACTTC.

The DNA of the CDR3 is TGTGCCAGCAGTAAGGGACTTGGGTCCCACGAGCAGTACTTC. Protein product: CASSKGLGSHEQYF. This chain uses TRBV6-5 with TRBJ2-7, with D perhaps TRBD2 (6 bases). Trimming cost V 5 bases and J 5 bases, with 16 bases left between them. The CDR3 covers 14 residues. CDR1 MNHEY and CDR2 SVGAGI come from the germline V gene.

The V call is TRBV11-2, the J call TRBJ2-7; D call uncertain. Germline lookup yields CDR1 SGHAT and CDR2 FQNNGV. V was clipped by 5 bases and J by 0 bases, with 20 bases between them. The CDR3 sequence is 17 residues long. The chain's CDR3 is CASSPIRGSRSSYEQYF. The CDR3, as DNA: TGTGCCAGCAGCCCAATAAGAGGCAGCCGGAGCTCCTACGAGCAGTACTTC.

This chain joins TRBV4-1 and TRBJ1-2; D possibly corresponds to TRBD1 (5 bases). Germline V gives CDR1 MGHRA, CDR2 YSYEKL. The CDR3 contains 12 residues. Deletions cut 8 bases from V and 7 bases from J, with 14 bases between. DNA for the CDR3: TGCGCCAGCGGGGCAGGGCCGGTTGGCTACACCTTC. Protein sequence: CASGAGPVGYTF.

The chain is built from TRBV5-1 and TRBJ2-7, with 7 positions matching TRBD1. The germline CDR1 and CDR2 sequences are SGHRS and YFSETQ. There are 16 residues in the CDR3. Trimming removed 4 bases from V and 4 bases from J; junction bases left unmatched: 14. CDR3 region: CASSGIPGTARYEQYF. The CDR3 coding sequence is TGCGCCAGCAGCGGCATTCCCGGGACAGCCAGGTACGAGCAGTACTTC.

The V and J genes are TRBV27 and TRBJ2-3; the D gene is possibly TRBD1 (5 bases). V lost 3 bases to trimming and J lost 8 bases, with 15 bases between them. The germline V gene encodes CDR1 MNHEY and CDR2 SMNVEV (reference sequence). This CDR3 comprises 14 residues. This CDR3 is CASSLFQGDGTQYF. For the CDR3, the DNA is TGTGCCAGCAGTTTGTTCCAGGGCGATGGTACGCAGTATTTT.

V usage is TRBV18 and J usage is TRBJ1-1; D call uncertain. The CDR3 covers 14 residues. The V end was cut by 3 bases, the J end by 1 base, with 9 bases between. Germline-derived CDR1 and CDR2 are KGHSH and LQKENI. The CDR3 region is CASSPDGSNTEAFF. DNA of the CDR3: TGTGCCAGCTCACCGGACGGATCGAACACTGAAGCTTTCTTT.

The chain carries TRBV27 and TRBJ2-2; TRBD2 agrees at 7 bases. This CDR3 is built from 16 residues. The V gene's germline CDR1 is MNHEY and CDR2 SMNVEV (reference sequence). J lost 3 bases, V lost 1 base, and 5 bases had no gene match. CDR3 coding DNA: TGTGCCAGCAGTTTATGGGCGGGAGTTGACACCGGGGAGCTGTTTTTT. Residues: CASSLWAGVDTGELFF.

The rearrangement uses TRBV7-9 and TRBJ2-2; D is unresolved. Germline V gene data show CDR1 as SEHNR and CDR2 as FQNEAQ (reference sequence). V gave up 7 bases and J gave up 1 base, with 13 bases separating them. The CDR3 loop spans 15 amino acids. CDR3 region: CASIPRTVNTGELFF. CDR3 sequence (DNA): TGTGCCAGCATCCCCCGGACGGTGAACACCGGGGAGCTGTTTTTT.

This chain links TRBV7-2 with TRBJ1-1; D remains unclear. This CDR3 is built from 13 residues. V was trimmed by 3 bases and J by 1 base, leaving 6 bases between them. The germline gives CDR1 SGHTA, CDR2 FQGNSA. The CDR3 DNA reads TGTGCCAGCAGCTTTGGTCGGAACACTGAAGCTTTCTTT. Encoded protein: CASSFGRNTEAFF.

CDR3 protein: CASSLVGSKWDTEAFF. The CDR3 coding sequence is TGTGCCAGCAGCTTAGTGGGCAGCAAATGGGACACTGAAGCTTTCTTT. The chain employs TRBV7-8 and TRBJ1-1; D ambiguous. The CDR3 runs 16 residues. Germline V gives CDR1 SGHVS, CDR2 FQNEAQ. The ends were cut back, 1 base at V and 3 bases at J, with 15 bases in the middle.

The chain combines TRBV6-5 with TRBJ1-5; 9 bases map to TRBD1. There are 13 residues in the CDR3. V lost 6 bases and J lost 4; bases outside the gene matches: 1. Germline V gene lookup returns CDR1 MNHEY and CDR2 SVGAGI. The CDR3 bases are TGTGCCAGCAGGGACAGGGGAAATCAGCCCCAGCATTTT. This codes for CASRDRGNQPQHF.

The J gene is TRBJ2-3, the V gene TRBV19; D is unclear. CDR3 size: 14 residues. V lost 0 bases, J lost 2 bases, and 6 bases lay in between. Germline assignment: CDR1 LNHDA and CDR2 SQIVND (reference sequence). CDR3 in DNA: TGTGCCAGTAGTATAGATGCTTACACAGATACGCAGTATTTT. Translation: CASSIDAYTDTQYF. Variable domain in full (rest from reference TRBV19 and TRBJ2-3): DGGITQSPKYLFRKEGQNVTLSCEQNLNHDAMYWYRQDPGQGLRLIYYSQIVNDFQKGDIAEGYSVSREKKESFPLTVTSAQKNPTAFYLCASSIDAYTDTQYFGPGTRLTVL.

The V gene is TRBV29-1, the J gene TRBJ1-1; no definite D call. The length of the CDR3 is 12 residues. Trimming shortened V by 4 bases and J by 2 bases, and 8 bases separated the two germline ends. In germline, CDR1 is SQVTM, CDR2 ANQGSEA. CDR3 region: CSVGGINTEAFF. In DNA form, the CDR3 reads TGCAGCGTTGGCGGCATCAACACTGAAGCTTTCTTT. The whole variable domain, remainder taken from reference TRBV29-1 and TRBJ1-1, is SAVISQKPSRDICQRGTSLTIQCQVDSQVTMMFWYRQQPGQSLTLIATANQGSEATYESGFVIDKFPISRPNLTFSTLTVSNMSPEDSSIYLCSVGGINTEAFFGQGTRLTVV.

The chain carries TRBV14 and TRBJ1-1; D is possibly TRBD1 (6 bases). This CDR3 is 16 amino acids long. The germline V gene encodes CDR1 SGHDN and CDR2 FVKESK. The V and J ends lost 1 base and 1 base respectively, with 13 bases between them. This chain's CDR3 is CASSQVVGGGNTEAFF. The CDR3 nucleotides read TGTGCCAGCAGCCAAGTGGTCGGGGGCGGGAACACTGAAGCTTTCTTT.

For the CDR3, the DNA is TGTGCCAGTGGACAGGGGTGGAAGGGAGAGCAGTACTTC. It codes for CASGQGWKGEQYF. The genes are TRBV2 and TRBJ2-7, with 9 bases that match TRBD1. Trimming removed 9 bases from V and 7 bases from J; junction bases left unmatched: 10. This CDR3 region has 13 residues. Germline-derived CDR1 and CDR2 are SNHLY and FYNNEI.

The V and J genes are TRBV28 and TRBJ1-2, with 7 bases that match TRBD1. The V and J ends lost 7 bases and 3 bases, in that order; junction bases with no gene match: 11. This CDR3 is 15 amino acids long. The V gene's germline CDR1 is MDHEN and CDR2 SYDVKM. CDR3 residues: CASTPQGGADYGYTF. The CDR3 DNA reads TGTGCCAGCACCCCTCAGGGGGGGGCAGACTATGGCTACACCTTC.